What follows are 10 T cell receptor beta chains derived from one specimen sequenced in a study of blood T cell repertoires in COVID-19. TCRdb keeps only in-frame clones here, not all; method: immunoSEQ multiplex PCR. The repertoire includes 250,000 to 300,000 clones, around nine tenths of them detected once, and around 10% sits in the top ten. The specimen sequenced was peripheral blood. The source of these receptors is a woman aged 30 to 39 with COVID-19, enrolled during active disease.

The genes are TRBV13 and TRBJ2-7; 8 nucleotides align to TRBD2. After removal of 3 bases from V and 2 bases from J, the junction contained 6 bases not matched to a gene. From germline, CDR1 is PRHDT and CDR2 FYEKMQ (reference sequence). The CDR3 covers 15 residues. The CDR3 here is CASSLTSAGPYEQYF. In DNA, the CDR3 is TGTGCCAGCAGCTTGACTAGCGCGGGGCCCTACGAGCAGTACTTC.

The rearrangement uses TRBV27 and TRBJ1-1, with 8 bases fitting TRBD1. The CDR3 contains 16 residues. In germline, CDR1 is MNHEY, CDR2 SMNVEV (reference sequence). Trimming at V came to 3 bases and at J to 0 bases, leaving 6 bases not matched to a gene. The CDR3 DNA is TGTGCCAGCAGTTTGAGGACAGGGCCTTTGAACACTGAAGCTTTCTTT. Its protein is CASSLRTGPLNTEAFF.

The chain carries TRBV12-3 or TRBV12-4 and TRBJ1-1; the D is unclear. V lost 6 bases, J lost 10 bases, and 12 bases lay in between. The length of the CDR3 is 11 residues. CDR3 sequence reads: CASSPSTGAFF. CDR3 coding DNA: TGTGCCAGCAGCCCTTCGACGGGAGCTTTCTTT.

V usage is TRBV27 and J usage is TRBJ1-6; D is possibly TRBD1 (5 bases). The CDR3 is 14 amino acids. Trimming left V 3 bases short and J 10 bases short, with 13 bases between. Per germline, CDR1 MNHEY and CDR2 SMNVEV (reference sequence). The CDR3 loop reads CASSFGASSSPLHF. The CDR3 region has the DNA TGTGCCAGCAGTTTTGGGGCCTCCTCCTCACCCCTCCACTTT.

The V call is TRBV2, the J call TRBJ2-1; D ambiguous. From germline, CDR1 is SNHLY and CDR2 FYNNEI. This CDR3 has 11 residues. Deletions cut 3 bases from V and 7 bases from J, with 4 bases between. CDR3 DNA sequence: TGTGCCAGCAGTGATGAGAATGAGCAGTTCTTC. Its protein is CASSDENEQFF.

V gene TRBV28 combines with J gene TRBJ2-5; the match to TRBD2 covers 9 bases. CDR1 and CDR2 (germline): MDHEN, SYDVKM. After removal of 7 bases from V and 2 bases from J, the junction contained 11 bases not matched to a gene. The CDR3 is 16 amino acids. The CDR3 DNA is TGTGCCAGCACATATAGCGGGAGCCTTTCTCAAGAGACCCAGTACTTC. As protein: CASTYSGSLSQETQYF.

The V call is TRBV4-3, the J call TRBJ1-2, with a possible D match to TRBD1 (5 bases). Trimming took off 0 bases at V and 8 bases at J, with 13 bases between the two ends. The CDR3 has 14 residues. Germline values: CDR1 LGHNA, CDR2 YSLEER. The DNA of the CDR3 is TGCGCCAGCAGCCAAGAGCAGGGATTCGGCGGCTACACCTTC. Translating gives CASSQEQGFGGYTF.

CDR3 sequence: CASRGLAGSTDTQYF. CDR3 nucleotide sequence: TGTGCCAGCAGAGGACTAGCGGGGAGCACAGATACGCAGTATTTT. The V and J genes are TRBV27 and TRBJ2-3; 12 bases align to TRBD2. Germline trimming cut 6 bases from V and 0 bases from J; bases unmatched to any gene: 1. The CDR3 covers 15 residues. Germline values: CDR1 MNHEY, CDR2 SMNVEV (reference sequence).

This chain links TRBV6-5 with TRBJ1-1, with 7 bases aligning to TRBD1. There are 13 residues in the CDR3. With 6 bases clipped from V and 4 bases from J, the junction kept 5 bases outside the gene matches. CDR1 and CDR2 from the germline V gene are MNHEY and SVGAGI. CDR3 DNA sequence: TGTGCCAGCAGGAGACAGGGAAGCACTGAAGCTTTCTTT. This translates into CASRRQGSTEAFF.

V gene TRBV7-2 combines with J gene TRBJ2-1; possible D gene TRBD1, 6 bases. V dropped 2 bases and J dropped 9 bases, with 14 bases sitting between them. CDR3 length equals 14 residues. CDR1 and CDR2 (germline): SGHTA, FQGNSA. CDR3 in DNA: TGTGCCAGCAGCTTACCAGGGGTCCAGGGTGAGCAGTTCTTC. Translation gives CASSLPGVQGEQFF.